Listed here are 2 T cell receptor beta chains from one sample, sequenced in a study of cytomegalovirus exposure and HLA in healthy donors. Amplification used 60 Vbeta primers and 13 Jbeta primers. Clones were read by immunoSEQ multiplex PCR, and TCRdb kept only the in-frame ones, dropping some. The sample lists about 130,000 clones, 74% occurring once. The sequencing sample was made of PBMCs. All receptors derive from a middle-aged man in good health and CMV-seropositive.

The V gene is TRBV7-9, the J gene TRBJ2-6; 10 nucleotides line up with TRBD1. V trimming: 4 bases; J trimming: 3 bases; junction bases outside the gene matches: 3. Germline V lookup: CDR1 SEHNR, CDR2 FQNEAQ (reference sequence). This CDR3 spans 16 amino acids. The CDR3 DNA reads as TGTGCCAGCAGCTCGACAGGGGGCAGTGGGGCCAACGTCCTGACTTTC. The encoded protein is CASSSTGGSGANVLTF.

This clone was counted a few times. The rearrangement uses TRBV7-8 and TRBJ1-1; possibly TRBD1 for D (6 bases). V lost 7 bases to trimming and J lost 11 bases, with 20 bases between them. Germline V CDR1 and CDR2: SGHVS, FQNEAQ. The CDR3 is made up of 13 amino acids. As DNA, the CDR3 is TGTGCCAGCAAAGAAGAAGGACAGCGCAGCGCTTTCTTT. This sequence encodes CASKEEGQRSAFF.